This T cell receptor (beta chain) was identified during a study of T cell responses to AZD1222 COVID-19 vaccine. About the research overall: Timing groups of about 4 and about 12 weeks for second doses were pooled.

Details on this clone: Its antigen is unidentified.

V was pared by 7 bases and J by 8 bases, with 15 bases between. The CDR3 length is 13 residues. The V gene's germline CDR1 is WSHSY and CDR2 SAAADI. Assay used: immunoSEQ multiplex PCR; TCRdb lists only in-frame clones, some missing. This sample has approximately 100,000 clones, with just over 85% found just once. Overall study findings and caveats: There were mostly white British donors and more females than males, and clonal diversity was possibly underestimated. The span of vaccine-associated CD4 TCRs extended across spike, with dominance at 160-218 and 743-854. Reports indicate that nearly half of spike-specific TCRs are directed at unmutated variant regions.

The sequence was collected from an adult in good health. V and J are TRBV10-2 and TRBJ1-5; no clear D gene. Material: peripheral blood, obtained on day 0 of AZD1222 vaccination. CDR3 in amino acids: CASTHQPGEPQHF. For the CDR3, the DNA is TGCGCCAGCACGCACCAGCCCGGCGAGCCCCAGCATTTT.